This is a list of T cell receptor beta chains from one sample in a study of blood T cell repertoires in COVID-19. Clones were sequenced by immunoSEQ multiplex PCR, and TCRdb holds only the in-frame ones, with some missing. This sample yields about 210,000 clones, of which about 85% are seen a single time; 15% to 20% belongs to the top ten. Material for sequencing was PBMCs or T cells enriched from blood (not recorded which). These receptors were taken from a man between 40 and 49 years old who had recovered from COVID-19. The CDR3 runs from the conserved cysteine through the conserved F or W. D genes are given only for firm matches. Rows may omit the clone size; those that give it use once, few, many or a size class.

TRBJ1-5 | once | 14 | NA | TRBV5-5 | TGTGCCAGCAGGTCAGGAATGAGCAATCAGCCCCAGCATTTT | CASRSGMSNQPQHF
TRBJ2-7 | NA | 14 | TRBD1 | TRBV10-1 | TGCGCCAGTTCCCGGGACAGGGGTTCCTACGAGCAGTACTTC | CASSRDRGSYEQYF
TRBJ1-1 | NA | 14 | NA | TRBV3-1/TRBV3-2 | TGTGCCAGCAGCCAAGTCCGGTCTAACACTGAAGCTTTCTTT | CASSQVRSNTEAFF
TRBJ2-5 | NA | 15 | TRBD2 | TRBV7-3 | TGTGCCAGCAGCAGAAGCGGGAGGGAGCAAGAGACCCAGTACTTC | CASSRSGREQETQYF
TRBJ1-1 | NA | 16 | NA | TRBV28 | TGTGCCAGCAGTTTATCGCCAGGGGCTGGGAACACTGAAGCTTTCTTT | CASSLSPGAGNTEAFF
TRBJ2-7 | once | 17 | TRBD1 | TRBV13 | TGTGCCAGCAGTCAAAGGAACCCGGGACAGAGAACCTACGAGCAGTACTTC | CASSQRNPGQRTYEQYF
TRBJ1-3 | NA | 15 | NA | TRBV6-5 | TGTGCCAGCAGTTACGGGGGGGCTGGTGGAAACACCATATATTTT | CASSYGGAGGNTIYF
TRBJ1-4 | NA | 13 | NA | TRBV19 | TGTGCCAGTAGTGTAGTGAGAGATGAAAAACTGTTTTTT | CASSVVRDEKLFF
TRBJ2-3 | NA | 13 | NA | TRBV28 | TGTGCCAGCAGTTTATTCGAGGCCTTCCACCAGTATTTT | CASSLFEAFHQYF
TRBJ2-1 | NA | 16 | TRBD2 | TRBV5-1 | TGCGCCAGCTACCGGGAGCGGGGGAGCTCCTACAATGAGCAGTTCTTC | CASYRERGSSYNEQFF
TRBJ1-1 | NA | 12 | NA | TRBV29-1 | TGCAGCGTTGTTCCGGGGAACACTGAAGCTTTCTTT | CSVVPGNTEAFF
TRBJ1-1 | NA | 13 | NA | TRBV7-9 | TGTGCCAGCAGCCAGCAGGCGAACACTGAAGCTTTCTTT | CASSQQANTEAFF